This T cell receptor (beta chain) was captured by sequencing in a study of cytomegalovirus exposure and HLA in healthy donors. As to this clone: Its antigen remains unidentified.

General study results and limits: The productive fraction for most TCR beta V segments was about 87% or about 30% in an earlier analysis. The study listed 150 to 200 cytomegalovirus-associated TCR beta chains.

CDR3 size: 14 residues. Trimming stripped 1 base from V and 2 bases from J, with 8 bases between. The V gene's germline CDR1 is SGHTA and CDR2 FQGNSA. PCR amplification relied on 60 Vbeta primers (plus 13 Jbeta primers). TCRdb's table, derived via immunoSEQ multiplex PCR, lists solely in-frame clones and lacks some. The data contain 130,000 to 150,000 clones, around 82% of them singletons. This sequence was found in a woman in her late teens or twenties in good health and CMV-seropositive. This sequence joins TRBV7-2 and TRBJ1-2; D not certain. Sequenced: PBMCs. CDR3 sequence reads: CASSLEPGNYGYTF. The CDR3 coding sequence is TGTGCCAGCAGCTTAGAGCCGGGAAACTATGGCTACACCTTC.